This T cell receptor beta chain was recovered during a study of blood T cell repertoires in COVID-19. The overall study: Italy, Spain and the United States were the sources of the convalescent and acute COVID-19 samples.

Germline loops: CDR1 MGHRA, CDR2 YSYEKL. Trimming stripped 2 bases from V and 2 bases from J, with 13 bases between. CDR3 length: 17 residues. As handled by the study authors: By means of reference gene primer amplification, nucleated cell counts were estimated. Method: immunoSEQ multiplex PCR; TCRdb's copy keeps in-frame clones and lacks some. That table supplies the V and J calls and clone size; D and trimming were determined from the DNA. The sample yields 40,000 to 45,000 clones, more than 65% seen once. The rearrangement uses TRBV4-1 and TRBJ2-6, with a weak D call TRBD1 (6 bases). The specimen sequenced was peripheral blood. This receptor was identified in a man of 80 years or more with acute or convalescent COVID-19. The CDR3 reads CASSQTPRQAGANVLTF. The CDR3 nucleotides are TGCGCCAGCAGCCAAACTCCTCGACAGGCTGGGGCCAACGTCCTGACTTTC.